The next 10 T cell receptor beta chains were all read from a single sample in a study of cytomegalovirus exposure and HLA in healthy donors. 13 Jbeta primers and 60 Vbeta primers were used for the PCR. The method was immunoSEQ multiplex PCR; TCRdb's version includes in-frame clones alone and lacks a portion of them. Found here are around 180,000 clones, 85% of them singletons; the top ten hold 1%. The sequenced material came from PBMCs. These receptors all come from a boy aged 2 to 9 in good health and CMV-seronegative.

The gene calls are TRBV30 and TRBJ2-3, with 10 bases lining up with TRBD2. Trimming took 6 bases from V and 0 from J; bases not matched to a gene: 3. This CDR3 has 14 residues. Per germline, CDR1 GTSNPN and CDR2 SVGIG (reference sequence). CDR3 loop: CACVAGGSTDTQYF. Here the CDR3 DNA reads TGTGCCTGTGTAGCGGGGGGTAGCACAGATACGCAGTATTTT. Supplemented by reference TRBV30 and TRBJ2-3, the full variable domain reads SQTIHQWPATLVQPVGSPLSLECTVEGTSNPNLYWYRQAAGRGLQLLFYSVGIGQISSEVPQNLSASRPQDRQFILSSKKLLLSDSGFYLCACVAGGSTDTQYFGPGTRLTVL.

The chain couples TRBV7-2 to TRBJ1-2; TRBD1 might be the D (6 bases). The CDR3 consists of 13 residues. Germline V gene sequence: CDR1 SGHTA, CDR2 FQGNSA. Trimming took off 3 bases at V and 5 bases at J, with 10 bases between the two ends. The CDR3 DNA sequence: TGTGCCAGCAGCTTCACTACAGGGTATGGCTACACCTTC. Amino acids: CASSFTTGYGYTF. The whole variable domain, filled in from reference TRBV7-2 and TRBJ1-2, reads GAGVSQSPSNKVTEKGKDVELRCDPISGHTALYWYRQSLGQGLEFLIYFQGNSAPDKSGLPSDRFSAERTGGSVSTLTIQRTQQEDSAVYLCASSFTTGYGYTFGSGTRLTVV.

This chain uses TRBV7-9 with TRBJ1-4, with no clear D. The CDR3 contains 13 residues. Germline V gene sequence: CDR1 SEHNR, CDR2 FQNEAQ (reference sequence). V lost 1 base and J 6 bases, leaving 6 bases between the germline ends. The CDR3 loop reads CASSLGRDEKLFF. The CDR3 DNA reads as TGTGCCAGCAGCTTAGGGAGGGATGAAAAACTGTTTTTT.

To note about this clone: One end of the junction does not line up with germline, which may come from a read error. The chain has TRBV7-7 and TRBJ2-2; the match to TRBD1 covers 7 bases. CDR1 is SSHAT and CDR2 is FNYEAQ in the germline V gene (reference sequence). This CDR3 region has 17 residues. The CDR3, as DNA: TGTGCTAGCAGTCTACCAACCACAGGGGAGAACACCGGGGAGCTGTTTTTT. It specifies CASSLPTTGENTGELFF. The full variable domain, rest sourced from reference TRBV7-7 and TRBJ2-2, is GAGVSQSPRYKVTKRGQDVTLRCDPISSHATLYWYQQALGQGPEFLTYFNYEAQPDKSGLPSDRFSAERPEGSISTLTIQRTEQRDSAMYRCASSLPTTGENTGELFFGEGSRLTVL.

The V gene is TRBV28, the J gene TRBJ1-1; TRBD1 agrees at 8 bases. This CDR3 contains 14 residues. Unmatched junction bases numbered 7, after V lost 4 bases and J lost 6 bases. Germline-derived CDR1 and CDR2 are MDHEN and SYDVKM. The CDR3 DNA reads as TGTGCCAGCAGTTCAGACAGGGGAACCCCTGAAGCTTTCTTT. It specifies CASSSDRGTPEAFF.

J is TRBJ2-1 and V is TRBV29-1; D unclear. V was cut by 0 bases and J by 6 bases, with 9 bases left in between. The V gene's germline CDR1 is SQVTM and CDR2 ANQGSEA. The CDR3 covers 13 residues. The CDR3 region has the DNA TGCAGCGTTGAAGATCCCGTGTCCAATGAGCAGTTCTTC. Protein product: CSVEDPVSNEQFF.

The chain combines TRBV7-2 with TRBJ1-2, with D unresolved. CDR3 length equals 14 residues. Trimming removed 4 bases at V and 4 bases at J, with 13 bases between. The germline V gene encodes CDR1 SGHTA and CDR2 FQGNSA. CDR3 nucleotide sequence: TGTGCCAGCAGCTCCCCGGACTGGCCCTATGGCTACACCTTC. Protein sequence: CASSSPDWPYGYTF.

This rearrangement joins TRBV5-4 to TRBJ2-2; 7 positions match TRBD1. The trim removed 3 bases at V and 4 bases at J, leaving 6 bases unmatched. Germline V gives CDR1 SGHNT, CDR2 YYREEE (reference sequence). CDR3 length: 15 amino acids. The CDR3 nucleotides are TGTGCCAGCAGCTCACCGACAGGGTCCACCGGGGAGCTGTTTTTT. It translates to CASSSPTGSTGELFF.

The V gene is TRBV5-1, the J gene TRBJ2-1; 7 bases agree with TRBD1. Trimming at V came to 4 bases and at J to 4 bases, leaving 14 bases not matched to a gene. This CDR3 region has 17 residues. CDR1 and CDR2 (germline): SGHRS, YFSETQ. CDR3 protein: CASSRTPYRGGYNEQFF. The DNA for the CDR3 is TGCGCCAGCAGCAGAACCCCCTACAGGGGTGGTTACAATGAGCAGTTCTTC.

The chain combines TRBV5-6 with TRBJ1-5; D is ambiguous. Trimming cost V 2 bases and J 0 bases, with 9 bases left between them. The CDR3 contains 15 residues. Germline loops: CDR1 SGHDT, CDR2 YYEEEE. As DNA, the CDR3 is TGTGCCAGCAGCTTTCGGTCCGCTAGCAATCAGCCCCAGCATTTT. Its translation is CASSFRSASNQPQHF.